This T cell receptor beta chain emerged from a study of T-cell reconstitution after alpha-beta-depleted transplantation in children. The study, taken as a whole, reports: Several patients had high TCRbeta diversity at day 60; it came from surviving recipient T cells and thymic progenitors. Hyperexpanded clones declined; after one year, newly produced T cells mostly supplied diversity.

As concerns this clonotype: As yet, its antigen is unknown.

The V gene end was trimmed by 0 bases and the J gene end by 4 bases; junction bases not matched to a gene: 3. The CDR3 has 15 amino acids. Germline CDR1 SGDLS, CDR2 YYNGEE. Using unique molecular identifiers, the investigators prepared the TCRbeta library. TCRdb recomputed calls from the PCR reads with MiXCR, one row per CDR3 protein. The data hold around 960,000 distinct CDR3 sequences, with about 29% observed a single time. The sample in question was PBMCs, mostly from graft donor cells, obtained 360 days after TCRalphabeta/CD19-depleted stem cell transplant. The receptor was isolated from a boy in the first two years of life who had a stem cell transplant for SCID, so the T cells may come from the graft donor. This chain uses TRBV9 with TRBJ2-3; the match to TRBD2 covers 9 bases. CDR3 protein: CASSVGTSDPDTQYF. In nucleotides, the CDR3 is TGTGCCAGCAGCGTAGGGACTAGCGACCCAGATACGCAGTATTTT.